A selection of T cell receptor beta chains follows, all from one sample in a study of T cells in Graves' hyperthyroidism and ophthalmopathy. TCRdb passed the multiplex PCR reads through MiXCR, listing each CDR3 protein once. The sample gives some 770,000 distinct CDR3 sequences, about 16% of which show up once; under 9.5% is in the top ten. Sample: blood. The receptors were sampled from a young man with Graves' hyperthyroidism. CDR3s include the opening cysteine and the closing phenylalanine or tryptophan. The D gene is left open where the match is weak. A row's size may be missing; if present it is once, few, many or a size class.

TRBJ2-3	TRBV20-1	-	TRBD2	CSARAMATGGNPTDTQYF	TGCAGTGCTAGAGCGATGGCGACGGGAGGAAATCCCACAGATACGCAGTATTTT
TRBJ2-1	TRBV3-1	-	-	CASSQDGDPINYNEQFF	TGTGCCAGCAGCCAAGATGGGGACCCTATAAACTACAATGAGCAGTTCTTC
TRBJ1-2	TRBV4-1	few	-	CASSHRDFLSDGYTF	TGCGCCAGCAGCCACCGGGACTTCTTAAGCGATGGCTACACCTTC
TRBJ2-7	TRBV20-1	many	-	CSASLTAPRYEQYF	TGCAGTGCTAGTTTAACCGCCCCTCGGTACGAGCAGTACTTC
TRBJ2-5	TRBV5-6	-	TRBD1	CASSRGQPKPRETQYF	TGTGCCAGCAGCCGGGGACAGCCCAAACCAAGAGAGACCCAGTACTTC
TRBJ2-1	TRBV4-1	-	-	CASSQVIYSYNEQFF	TGCGCCAGCAGCCAAGTTATCTACTCCTACAATGAGCAGTTCTTC
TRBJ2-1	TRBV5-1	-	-	CASRGGALTGEQFF	TGCGCCAGCAGAGGGGGAGCCTTGACTGGTGAGCAGTTCTTC
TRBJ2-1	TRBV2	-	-	CANSELLAGRPNEQFF	TGTGCCAACAGTGAACTACTGGCGGGAAGGCCCAATGAGCAGTTCTTC
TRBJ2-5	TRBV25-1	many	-	CASSEWQVEQTQYF	TGTGCCAGCAGTGAGTGGCAGGTCGAACAGACCCAGTACTTC
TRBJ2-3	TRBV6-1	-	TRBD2	CASSPLGSGGGTQYF	TGTGCCAGCAGTCCCCTGGGGAGCGGGGGAGGCACGCAGTATTTT
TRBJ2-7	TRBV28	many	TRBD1	CASRPGQSYEQYF	TGTGCCAGCAGACCGGGACAGTCCTACGAGCAGTACTTC